This T cell receptor (beta chain) was identified during a study of cytomegalovirus exposure and HLA in healthy donors. It was with 60 Vbeta and 13 Jbeta primers that the PCR ran. Some clones are missing from TCRdb's copy, which holds only in-frame ones; the method was immunoSEQ multiplex PCR. In the table there are roughly 160,000 clones, around 88% of which are singletons. The receptor comes from a woman in her twenties or thirties in good health and CMV-seronegative. Sequences were obtained from PBMCs.

The CDR3 loop reads CASSPRLAGLPRETQYF. For the CDR3, the DNA is TGTGCCAGCAGCCCAAGACTAGCGGGGTTACCTCGGGAGACCCAGTACTTC. The J gene is TRBJ2-5, the V gene TRBV7-2, with 11 nucleotides matching TRBD2. Looked up from germline, CDR1 is SGHTA and CDR2 is FQGNSA. The CDR3 has 17 residues. V lost 5 bases and J lost 5; bases outside the gene matches: 13.